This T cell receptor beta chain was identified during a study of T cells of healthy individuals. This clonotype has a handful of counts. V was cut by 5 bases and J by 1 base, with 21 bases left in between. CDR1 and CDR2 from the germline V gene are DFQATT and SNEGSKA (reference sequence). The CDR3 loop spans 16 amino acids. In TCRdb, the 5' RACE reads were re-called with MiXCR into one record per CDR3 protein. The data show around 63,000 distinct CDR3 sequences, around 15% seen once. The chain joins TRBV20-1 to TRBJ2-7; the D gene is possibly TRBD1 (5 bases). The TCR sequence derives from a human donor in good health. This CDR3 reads CSARYKKGIPSYEQYF. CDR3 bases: TGCAGTGCTCGATATAAAAAGGGGATCCCATCCTACGAGCAGTACTTC.